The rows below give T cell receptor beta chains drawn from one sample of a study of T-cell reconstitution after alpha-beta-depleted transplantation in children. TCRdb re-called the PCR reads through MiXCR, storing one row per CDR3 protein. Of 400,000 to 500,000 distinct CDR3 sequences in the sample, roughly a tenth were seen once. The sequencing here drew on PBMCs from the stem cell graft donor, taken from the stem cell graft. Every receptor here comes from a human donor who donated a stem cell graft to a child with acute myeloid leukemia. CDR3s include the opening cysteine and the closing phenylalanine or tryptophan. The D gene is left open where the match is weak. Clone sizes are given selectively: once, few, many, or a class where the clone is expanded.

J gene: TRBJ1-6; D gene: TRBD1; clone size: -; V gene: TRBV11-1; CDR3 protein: CASSLGSDWTGTIRTLHF; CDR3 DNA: TGTGCCAGCAGCTTAGGAAGCGACTGGACAGGGACCATTCGGACCCTCCACTTT
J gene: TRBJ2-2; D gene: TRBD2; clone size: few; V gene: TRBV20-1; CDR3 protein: CSARPRGRSGELFF; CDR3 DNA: TGCAGTGCTAGACCCCGCGGGAGGTCCGGGGAGCTGTTTTTT
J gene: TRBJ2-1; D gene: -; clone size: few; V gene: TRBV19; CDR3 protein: CASSTLPDGNNEQFF; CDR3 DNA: TGTGCCAGTAGTACCTTGCCGGACGGAAACAATGAGCAGTTCTTC
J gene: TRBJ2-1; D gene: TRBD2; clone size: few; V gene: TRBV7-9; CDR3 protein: CASSLGGLAGSHF; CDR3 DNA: TGTGCCAGCAGCTTAGGGGGACTAGCGGGAAGTCACTTC
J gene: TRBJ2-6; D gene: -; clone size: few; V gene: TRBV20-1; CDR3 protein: CSALPASGANVLTF; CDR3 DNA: TGCAGTGCTCTGCCGGCCTCTGGGGCCAACGTCCTGACTTTC
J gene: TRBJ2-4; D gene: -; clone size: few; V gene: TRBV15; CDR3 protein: CATSARLNIQYF; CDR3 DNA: TGTGCCACCAGCGCGCGTCTAAACATTCAGTACTTC
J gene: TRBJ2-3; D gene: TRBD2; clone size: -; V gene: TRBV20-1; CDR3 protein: CSAREGLAAIWDTQYF; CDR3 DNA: TGCAGTGCTAGGGAGGGACTAGCGGCTATATGGGATACGCAGTATTTT
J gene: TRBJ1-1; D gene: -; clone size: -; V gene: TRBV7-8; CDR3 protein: CASSPSGATGEAFF; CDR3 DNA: TGTGCCAGCAGCCCCAGCGGCGCAACAGGTGAAGCTTTCTTT
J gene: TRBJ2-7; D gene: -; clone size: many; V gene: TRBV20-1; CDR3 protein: CSAAQGISYEQYF; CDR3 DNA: TGCAGTGCAGCTCAGGGTATCTCCTACGAGCAGTACTTC
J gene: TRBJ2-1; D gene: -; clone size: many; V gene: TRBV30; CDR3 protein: CAWTNGFNEQFF; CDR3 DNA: TGTGCCTGGACCAATGGATTCAATGAGCAGTTCTTC
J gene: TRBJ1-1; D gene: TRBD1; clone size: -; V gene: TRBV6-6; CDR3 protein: CASSYSGTGLAFF; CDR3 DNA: TGTGCCAGCAGTTACTCAGGGACAGGGCTAGCTTTCTTT
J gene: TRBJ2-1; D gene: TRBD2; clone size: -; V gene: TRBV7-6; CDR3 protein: CASSLSPGGITYNEQFF; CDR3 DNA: TGTGCCAGCAGCTTATCCCCGGGGGGAATAACCTACAATGAGCAGTTCTTC
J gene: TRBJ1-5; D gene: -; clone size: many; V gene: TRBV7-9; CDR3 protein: CASSLGSDQPQHF; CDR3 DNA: TGTGCCAGCAGCTTAGGTTCGGATCAGCCCCAGCATTTT
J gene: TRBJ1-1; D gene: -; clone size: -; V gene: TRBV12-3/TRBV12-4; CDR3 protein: CASSLAWNTEAFF; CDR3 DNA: TGTGCCAGCAGTTTAGCGTGGAACACTGAAGCTTTCTTT
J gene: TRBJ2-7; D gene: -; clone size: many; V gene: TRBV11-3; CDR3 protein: CASSLGESYEQYF; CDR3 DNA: TGTGCCAGCAGCTTAGGGGAGTCCTACGAGCAGTACTTC
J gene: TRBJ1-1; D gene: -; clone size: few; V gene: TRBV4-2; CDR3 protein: CASSQDHEVTEAFF; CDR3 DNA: TGTGCCAGCAGCCAAGACCACGAGGTCACTGAAGCTTTCTTT
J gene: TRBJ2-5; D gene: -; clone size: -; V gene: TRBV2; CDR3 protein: CASSYEGQETQYF; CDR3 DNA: TGTGCCAGCAGTTACGAGGGGCAAGAGACCCAGTACTTC
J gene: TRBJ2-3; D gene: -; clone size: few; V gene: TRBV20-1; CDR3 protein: CSARVSGPMDTQYF; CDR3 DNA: TGCAGTGCTAGAGTGAGCGGCCCCATGGATACGCAGTATTTT
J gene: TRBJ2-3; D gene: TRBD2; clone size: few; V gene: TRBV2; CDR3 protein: CASSEAGLGTDTQYF; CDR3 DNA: TGTGCCAGCAGTGAAGCGGGACTAGGCACAGATACGCAGTATTTT
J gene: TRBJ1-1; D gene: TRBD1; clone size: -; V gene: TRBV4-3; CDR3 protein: CASSPGTGFKEAFF; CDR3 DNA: TGCGCCAGCAGCCCTGGGACAGGATTCAAAGAAGCTTTCTTT
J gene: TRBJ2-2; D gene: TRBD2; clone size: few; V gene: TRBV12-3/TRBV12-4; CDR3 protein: CASTHSRPGLAGTGELFF; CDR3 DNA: TGTGCCAGCACTCATAGCCGGCCGGGACTAGCGGGCACCGGGGAGCTGTTTTTT
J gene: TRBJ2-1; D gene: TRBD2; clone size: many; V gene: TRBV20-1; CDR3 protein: CSAREEGPLRATSWEQFF; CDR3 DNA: TGCAGTGCTAGAGAAGAGGGGCCTCTGAGGGCGACTAGCTGGGAGCAGTTCTTC
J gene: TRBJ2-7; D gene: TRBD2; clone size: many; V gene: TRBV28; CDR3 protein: CASRGTTSYEQYF; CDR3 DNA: TGTGCCAGCAGGGGGACTACGTCCTACGAGCAGTACTTC
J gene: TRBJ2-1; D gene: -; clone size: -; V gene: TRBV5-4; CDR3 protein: CASSLMASYNEQFF; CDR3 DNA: TGTGCCAGCAGCTTGATGGCCTCCTACAATGAGCAGTTCTTC
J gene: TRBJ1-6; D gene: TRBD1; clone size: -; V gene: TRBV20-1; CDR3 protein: CSATDRAGGTLHF; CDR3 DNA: TGCAGTGCAACAGACAGGGCCGGCGGAACCCTCCACTTT
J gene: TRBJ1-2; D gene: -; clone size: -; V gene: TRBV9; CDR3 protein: CASSRLDGYTF; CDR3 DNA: TGTGCCAGCAGTCGTCTGGATGGCTACACCTTC
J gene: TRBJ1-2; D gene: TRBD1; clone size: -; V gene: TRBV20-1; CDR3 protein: CSGNRGLDYGYTF; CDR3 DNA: TGCAGTGGAAACAGGGGATTAGACTATGGCTACACCTTC
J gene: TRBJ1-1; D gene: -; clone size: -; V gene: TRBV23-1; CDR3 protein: CASSQSQRLEGTEAFF; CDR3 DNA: TGCGCCAGCAGTCAATCCCAAAGGTTGGAAGGCACTGAAGCTTTCTTT
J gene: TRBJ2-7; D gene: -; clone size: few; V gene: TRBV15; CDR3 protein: CATSPGAVSSYEQYF; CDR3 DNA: TGTGCCACCAGCCCAGGGGCAGTGAGCTCCTACGAGCAGTACTTC
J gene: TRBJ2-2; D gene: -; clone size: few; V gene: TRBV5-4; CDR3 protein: CASSFGLSNTGELFF; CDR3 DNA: TGTGCCAGCAGCTTTGGGCTTTCGAACACCGGGGAGCTGTTTTTT
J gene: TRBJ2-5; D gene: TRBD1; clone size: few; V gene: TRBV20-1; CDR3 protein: CSATGPGTGGGETQYF; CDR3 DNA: TGCAGTGCCACGGGTCCAGGGACAGGGGGAGGTGAGACCCAGTACTTC
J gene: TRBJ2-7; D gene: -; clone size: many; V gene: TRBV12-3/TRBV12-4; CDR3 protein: CASSSGRSGYEQYF; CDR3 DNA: TGTGCCAGCAGTTCGGGACGCTCTGGCTACGAGCAGTACTTC
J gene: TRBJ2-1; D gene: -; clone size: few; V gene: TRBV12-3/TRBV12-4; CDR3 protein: CASSRRGSSYNEQFF; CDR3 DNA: TGTGCCAGCAGCCGTCGGGGGAGCTCCTACAATGAGCAGTTCTTC
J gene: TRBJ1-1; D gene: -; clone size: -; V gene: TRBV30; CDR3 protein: CAWSVMGRAFF; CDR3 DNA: TGTGCCTGGAGTGTAATGGGGAGAGCTTTCTTT
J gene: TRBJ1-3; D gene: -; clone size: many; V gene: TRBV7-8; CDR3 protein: CASSLGGRTNTIYF; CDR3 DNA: TGTGCCAGCAGCTTAGGGGGGAGGACAAACACCATATATTTT
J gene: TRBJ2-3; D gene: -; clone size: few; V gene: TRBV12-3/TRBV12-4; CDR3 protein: CASNPSGDTQYF; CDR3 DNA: TGTGCCAGCAATCCCTCGGGAGATACGCAGTATTTT
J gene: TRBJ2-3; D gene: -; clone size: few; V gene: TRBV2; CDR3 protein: CASSGALQGRKYF; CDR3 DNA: TGTGCCAGCAGCGGTGCCCTACAGGGTCGAAAGTATTTT
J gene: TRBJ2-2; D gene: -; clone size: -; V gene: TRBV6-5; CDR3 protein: CASSTLDRNGELFF; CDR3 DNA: TGTGCCAGCAGCACACTAGATAGGAACGGGGAGCTGTTTTTT
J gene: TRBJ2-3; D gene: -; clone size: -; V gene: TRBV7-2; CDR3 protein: CASSFRGNTDTQYF; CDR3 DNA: TGTGCCAGCAGCTTTCGAGGGAACACAGATACGCAGTATTTT
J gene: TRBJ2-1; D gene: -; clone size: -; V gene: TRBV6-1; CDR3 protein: CASSEALGPSNEQFF; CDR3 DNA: TGTGCCAGCAGTGAAGCGCTTGGGCCTTCCAATGAGCAGTTCTTC
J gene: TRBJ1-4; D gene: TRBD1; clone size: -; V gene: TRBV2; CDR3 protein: CASMGQGREKLFF; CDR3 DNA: TGTGCCAGTATGGGACAGGGACGTGAAAAACTGTTTTTT
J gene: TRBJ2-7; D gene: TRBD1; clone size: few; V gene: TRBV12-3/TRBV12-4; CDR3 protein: CASSTSTGGGYGKYF; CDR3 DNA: TGTGCCAGCAGTACCTCGACAGGGGGGGGTTACGGGAAGTACTTC
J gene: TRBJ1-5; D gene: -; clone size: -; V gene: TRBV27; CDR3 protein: CASCPAGVRGQPQHF; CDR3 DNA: TGTGCCAGCTGCCCTGCCGGGGTGCGTGGCCAGCCCCAGCATTTT
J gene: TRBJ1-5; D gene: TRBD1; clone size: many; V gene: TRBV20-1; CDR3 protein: CSARENRGQPQHF; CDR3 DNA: TGCAGTGCTAGAGAAAACAGGGGTCAGCCCCAGCATTTT
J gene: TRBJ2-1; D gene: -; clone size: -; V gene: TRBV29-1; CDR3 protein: CSVEGVAVSYNEQFF; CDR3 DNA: TGCAGCGTTGAAGGAGTAGCGGTCTCCTACAATGAGCAGTTCTTC
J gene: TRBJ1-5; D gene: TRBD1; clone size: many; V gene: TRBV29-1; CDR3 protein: CSEGTGNNQPQHF; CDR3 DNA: TGCAGCGAAGGGACAGGGAACAATCAGCCCCAGCATTTT
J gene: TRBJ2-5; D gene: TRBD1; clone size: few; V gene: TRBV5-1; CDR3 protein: CASSLGQGTRETQYF; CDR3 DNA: TGCGCCAGCAGCCTGGGACAGGGAACGAGGGAGACCCAGTACTTC
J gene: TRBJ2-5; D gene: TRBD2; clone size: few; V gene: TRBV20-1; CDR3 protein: CSATPGGPGTSLRETQYF; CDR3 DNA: TGCAGTGCTACCCCGGGCGGTCCCGGGACTAGCCTCCGGGAGACCCAGTACTTC